This T cell receptor beta chain is from a study of cytomegalovirus exposure and HLA in healthy donors. CDR3 length: 14 amino acids. Germline CDR1 reads MNHEY; CDR2 reads SVGAGI. V shed 6 bases and J 8 bases; nucleotides not matched to a gene: 9. As for this clone: The antigen remains undetermined.

Study results and limitations: One variant, a missense change in DCLRE1C, was linked in a later analysis to TCR beta V- and J-gene trimming. The study had only CMV serostatus as immune exposure information.

The PCR made use of 60 Vbeta and 13 Jbeta primers. Sequenced by immunoSEQ multiplex PCR; TCRdb stores in-frame clones only, minus some. The table has over 100,000 clones, 75% to 90% seen once; the top ten hold just over 2.5%. The sample was PBMCs. The chain recombines TRBV6-5 with TRBJ1-4; 7 bases fit TRBD1. This receptor was taken from a man aged 40-50 years in good health and CMV-seronegative. The CDR3 nucleotides read TGTGCCAGCAGCCTAACAGGGGCGGTGGAAAAACTGTTTTTT. Encoded protein: CASSLTGAVEKLFF.